The present T cell receptor beta chain was sequenced within a study of a mutant IDH1 vaccine in newly diagnosed glioma. About the study: Patients were started on vaccination 4-6 weeks after radiotherapy alone, or with temozolomide cycles. Previous care, which was radiotherapy, temozolomide, or both, most often involved both.

Germline V gene sequence: CDR1 MNHEY, CDR2 SVGAGI. The CDR3 extends over 15 amino acids. Germline trimming cut 2 bases from V and 8 bases from J; bases unmatched to any gene: 6. This sample's time point: week 5, during vaccination. The investigators gave 300 ug of mutant IDH1 20-mer peptide in each vaccine dose, together with topical imiquimod. Donors had new WHO grade 3 or 4 IDH1-mutant, ATRX-lost astrocytomas. The study, taken as a whole, reports: The study observed vaccine-induced immune responses in roughly 93% of patients.

As regards this clone: Its target is not known.

The protocol was immunoSEQ multiplex PCR, while the TCRdb copy is restricted to in-frame clones and leaves out a portion. The table shows around 58,000 clones, with 80% to 85% occurring only once. The origin of this receptor is a man aged 25-40 years with glioma. The chain joins TRBV6-5 to TRBJ2-1, with 10 bases identical to TRBD2. Sequencing used PBMCs, obtained from a glioma patient whose treatment included an IDH1 peptide vaccine. CDR3 protein: CASSYRAGGPHEQFF. The CDR3 DNA reads as TGTGCCAGCAGTTACAGAGCGGGGGGGCCTCATGAGCAGTTCTTC.